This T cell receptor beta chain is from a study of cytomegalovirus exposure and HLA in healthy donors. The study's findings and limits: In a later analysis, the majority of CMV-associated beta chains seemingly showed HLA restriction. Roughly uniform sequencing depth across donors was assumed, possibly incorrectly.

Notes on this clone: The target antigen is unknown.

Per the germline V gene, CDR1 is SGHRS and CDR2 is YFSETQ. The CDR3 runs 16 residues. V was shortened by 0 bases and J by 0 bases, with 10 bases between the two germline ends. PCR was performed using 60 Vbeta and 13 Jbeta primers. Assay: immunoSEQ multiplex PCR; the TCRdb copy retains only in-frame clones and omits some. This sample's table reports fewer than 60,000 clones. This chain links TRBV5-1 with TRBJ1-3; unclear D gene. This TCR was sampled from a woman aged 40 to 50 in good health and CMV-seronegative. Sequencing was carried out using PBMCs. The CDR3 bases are TGCGCCAGCAGCTTGGTCCCGGGATACTCTGGAAACACCATATATTTT. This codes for CASSLVPGYSGNTIYF. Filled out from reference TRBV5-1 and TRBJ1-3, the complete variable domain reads KAGVTQTPRYLIKTRGQQVTLSCSPISGHRSVSWYQQTPGQGLQFLFEYFSETQRNKGNFPGRFSGRQFSNSRSEMNVSTLELGDSALYLCASSLVPGYSGNTIYFGEGSWLTVV.